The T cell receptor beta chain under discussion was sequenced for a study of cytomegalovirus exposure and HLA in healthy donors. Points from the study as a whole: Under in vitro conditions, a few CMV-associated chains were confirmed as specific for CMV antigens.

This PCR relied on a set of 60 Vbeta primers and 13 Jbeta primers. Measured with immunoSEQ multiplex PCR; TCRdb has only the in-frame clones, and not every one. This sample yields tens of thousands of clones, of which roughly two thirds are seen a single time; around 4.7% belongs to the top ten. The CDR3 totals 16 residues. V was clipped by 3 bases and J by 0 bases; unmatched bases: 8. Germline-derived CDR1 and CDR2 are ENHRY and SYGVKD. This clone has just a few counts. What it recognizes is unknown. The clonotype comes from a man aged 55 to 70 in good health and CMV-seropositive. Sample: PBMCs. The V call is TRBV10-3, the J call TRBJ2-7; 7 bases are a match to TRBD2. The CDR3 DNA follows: TGTGCCATCAGTGAATATCGGACTAGTAGCTCCTACGAGCAGTACTTC. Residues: CAISEYRTSSSYEQYF.